Sequencing of this T cell receptor beta chain was carried out in a study of identical twins. General study points: The analysis was cross-sectional rather than longitudinal within donors.

TCRdb passed the 5' RACE reads through MiXCR, listing each CDR3 protein once. The repertoire has under 450,000 distinct CDR3 sequences, about 18% of them found once; the top ten carry roughly 12%. This clonotype appeared a few times. The antigen is unknown. This CDR3 contains 16 residues. CDR1 and CDR2 (germline): ENHRY, SYGVKD. With 3 bases clipped from V and 7 bases from J, the junction kept 11 bases outside the gene matches. This clonotype originated in a man between 50 and 59 years old in good health. The chain has TRBV10-3 and TRBJ2-2; 7 nucleotides agree with TRBD2. The sample taken for sequencing was naive T cells sorted from blood. The CDR3 nucleotides are TGTGCCATCAGTGATGTAGGCGGGAGCCCCCACGGGGAGCTGTTTTTT. It codes for CAISDVGGSPHGELFF.